This TCR beta chain originates from a study of T cells after yellow fever vaccination. Study-wide background: Fractions low in cell number were prepared with SMART-Seq v4 Ultra Low Input.

Template-switching 5'RACE yielded the TCR cDNA; a universal primer site and UMIs were added in the process. TCRdb analysed the 5' RACE reads with MiXCR anew, one entry per CDR3 protein. This table has about 550,000 distinct CDR3 sequences, roughly a fifth appearing once. Note on this clonotype: Its antigen remains unknown.

The CDR3 is made up of 19 amino acids. V was pared by 5 bases and J by 1 base, with 25 bases between. Overall study findings and caveats: Contamination of FACS-sorted repertoires by abundant clonotypes from the bulk population could occur.

Specimen: PBMCs, collected 15 days after the yellow fever booster vaccination. The genes are TRBV12-3 or TRBV12-4 and TRBJ2-3, with a tentative D call TRBD1 (6 bases). The TCR originated in a man aged 25-45 years who received the YFV17D yellow fever vaccine. The CDR3 DNA is TGTGCCAGCAGTCGCGTATTGATGGGGGCTAGGGGCCGCACAGATACGCAGTATTTT. Its protein is CASSRVLMGARGRTDTQYF.